This T cell receptor beta chain was observed in a study of cytomegalovirus exposure and HLA in healthy donors. Study-level findings and limits: The investigators catalogued some 160 TCR beta chains as cytomegalovirus-associated. Further analysis was carried out later, and it showed several of the most significant clusters appearing linked to common viral pathogens.

Germline CDR1 SGHAT, CDR2 FQNNGV. V lost 3 bases and J 9 bases, leaving 15 bases between the germline ends. The CDR3 sequence is 14 residues long. The PCR was carried out with 60 Vbeta primers and 13 Jbeta primers. Produced via immunoSEQ multiplex PCR; TCRdb's table is partial and in-frame only. The specimen's table records around 51,000 clones. Though nominally healthy at sampling, donors likely had unrecorded immune exposures. As concerns this clone: Its antigen is undetermined.

The sample comprised PBMCs. The receptor's source is a woman aged 40 to 50 in good health and CMV-seronegative. The chain is built from TRBV11-2 and TRBJ2-4; tentatively, D is TRBD1 (6 bases). The CDR3 sequence is CASSLGHQWGIQYF. The CDR3 DNA reads TGTGCCAGCAGCTTGGGACACCAATGGGGCATTCAGTACTTC.